A single sample is the source of the 32 T cell receptor beta chains below, sequenced in a study of blood T cells in healthy people across ages. A second roughly 7 to 11 cycle PCR used barcoded and J-beta primers. TCRdb fed the 5' RACE reads into MiXCR, producing one record per CDR3 protein. The table has some 920,000 distinct CDR3 sequences, about 51% seen once. The sequenced sample consisted of blood. These receptor sequences come from a woman aged 60 to 75 in good health.

This clonotype was counted between two and nine times. The rearrangement uses TRBV7-9 and TRBJ1-2, with 9 bases lining up with TRBD1. This CDR3 is built from 12 residues. Germline V gene lookup returns CDR1 SEHNR and CDR2 FQNEAQ (reference sequence). V trimming: 7 bases; J trimming: 8 bases; junction bases outside the gene matches: 5. The CDR3: CASTRTGDGYTF. The CDR3 bases are TGTGCCAGCACGCGGACAGGGGACGGCTACACCTTC.

This clonotype turned up a few times. The V call is TRBV27, the J call TRBJ1-2, with D possibly being TRBD1 (6 bases). Trimming took off 5 bases at V and 6 bases at J, with 13 bases between the two ends. The CDR3 runs 13 residues. Germline V gene lookup returns CDR1 MNHEY and CDR2 SMNVEV (reference sequence). The CDR3 nucleotides read TGTGCCAGCAGTGTCCGGGACAAAGATGGCTACACCTTC. It codes for CASSVRDKDGYTF.

This clonotype appeared many times. The V and J genes are TRBV4-1 and TRBJ2-1; 8 nucleotides agree with TRBD2. Germline values: CDR1 MGHRA, CDR2 YSYEKL. V gave up 0 bases and J gave up 0 bases; unmatched junction bases: 1. This CDR3 is built from 16 residues. The CDR3 protein is CASSQESGSSYNEQFF. CDR3 nucleotides: TGCGCCAGCAGCCAAGAGAGCGGGAGCTCCTACAATGAGCAGTTCTTC.

CDR3 region: CASGQPRLNQPQHF. The CDR3 nucleotides are TGTGCCAGCGGCCAACCAAGATTAAATCAGCCCCAGCATTTT. V gene TRBV28 combines with J gene TRBJ1-5; D remains unclear. This CDR3 has 14 amino acids. Trimming stripped 8 bases from V and 4 bases from J, with 15 bases between. CDR1 and CDR2 (germline): MDHEN, SYDVKM.

The chain uses TRBV7-3 and TRBJ2-7, with TRBD2 identical over 9 bases. V lost 5 bases to trimming and J lost 7 bases; unmatched junction nucleotides: 12. Germline V gene sequence: CDR1 SGHTA, CDR2 FQGTGA. CDR3 length: 15 residues. CDR3 sequence: CASSRLRTSVNEQYF. In nucleotides, the CDR3 is TGTGCCAGCAGCCGCCTCCGGACTAGCGTCAATGAGCAGTACTTC.

The V gene is TRBV12-3 or TRBV12-4, the J gene TRBJ2-1; D possibly corresponds to TRBD2 (6 bases). V shed 5 bases and J shed 4 bases, with 12 bases lying between them. The CDR3 consists of 14 residues. The CDR3 spells CASSPGEPYNEQFF. CDR3 nucleotides: TGTGCCAGCAGTCCGGGGGAGCCTTACAATGAGCAGTTCTTC.

This chain connects TRBV4-3 to TRBJ2-1, with no clear D. V shed 5 bases and J shed 6 bases, with 14 bases lying between them. Germline V gene sequence: CDR1 LGHNA, CDR2 YSLEER. There are 14 residues in the CDR3. CDR3 nucleotide sequence: TGCGCCAGCAGCTTACGCACGTTTGGCAATGAGCAGTTCTTC. It yields the protein CASSLRTFGNEQFF.

J is TRBJ2-5 and V is TRBV20-1; D is unresolved. The end of the DNA fits TRBJ2-7 better, so the J call may be wrong. The CDR3 loop spans 12 amino acids. The germline V gene has CDR1 DFQATT and CDR2 SNEGSKA (reference sequence). This CDR3 reads CSASKDYYEQYF. In nucleotides, the CDR3 is TGCAGTGCTAGTAAGGATTACTACGAGCAGTACTTC.

This clonotype has just a few counts. This sequence joins TRBV5-1 and TRBJ2-1; D ambiguous. The CDR3 has 12 residues. Trimming left V 0 bases short and J 15 bases short, with 13 bases between. Germline assignment: CDR1 SGHRS and CDR2 YFSETQ. The DNA for the CDR3 is TGCGCCAGCAGCTTGGTGGGCACAACACTGTTCTTC. Protein sequence: CASSLVGTTLFF. The variable domain in full, with the rest retrieved from reference TRBV5-1 and TRBJ2-1, is KAGVTQTPRYLIKTRGQQVTLSCSPISGHRSVSWYQQTPGQGLQFLFEYFSETQRNKGNFPGRFSGRQFSNSRSEMNVSTLELGDSALYLCASSLVGTTLFFGPGTRLTVL.

The J gene is TRBJ1-4, the V gene TRBV5-1; D remains unclear. The germline V and J ends were trimmed by 0 bases and 8 bases, with 14 bases remaining between them. CDR1 is SGHRS, CDR2 YFSETQ, per germline. CDR3 length equals 15 residues. The DNA of the CDR3 is TGCGCCAGCAGCTTGGACGGAAACAGATCGGAAAAACTGTTTTTT. The encoded protein is CASSLDGNRSEKLFF.

The rearrangement uses TRBV29-1 and TRBJ2-7; TRBD1 agrees at 10 bases. CDR3 size: 13 residues. Trimming cost V 6 bases and J 6 bases; bases outside gene matches: 8. CDR1 is SQVTM, CDR2 ANQGSEA, per germline. The CDR3 DNA is TGCAGCGTCGTCTCGGGACAGGGGAGCGAGCAGTACTTC. Protein sequence: CSVVSGQGSEQYF.

V gene TRBV27 combines with J gene TRBJ2-1, with TRBD2 matching over 11 bases. The CDR3 totals 17 residues. The germline V gene encodes CDR1 MNHEY and CDR2 SMNVEV (reference sequence). V dropped 2 bases and J dropped 2; count of bases not matched to a gene: 5. The CDR3 sequence: CASSLRLAGGPYNEQFF. For the CDR3, the DNA is TGTGCCAGCAGTTTAAGGCTAGCGGGAGGCCCCTACAATGAGCAGTTCTTC.

This clonotype has more than one count but fewer than ten. The V call is TRBV27, the J call TRBJ2-4; TRBD1 matches at 8 bases. The J call is in doubt because the DNA end fits TRBJ2-7 better. CDR3 length: 14 amino acids. Germline assignment: CDR1 MNHEY and CDR2 SMNVEV (reference sequence). The CDR3 is CASSLDRGFYEQYF. As DNA, the CDR3 is TGTGCCAGCAGTTTAGACAGGGGTTTCTACGAGCAGTACTTC.

This clonotype appeared many times. The chain uses TRBV2 and TRBJ2-3, with D unresolved. Germline V gene lookup returns CDR1 SNHLY and CDR2 FYNNEI. The CDR3 contains 14 residues. The V gene lost 6 bases and the J gene lost 4 bases, with 14 bases spanning the gap. CDR3 in amino acids: CASRRDSDADTQYF. DNA for the CDR3: TGTGCCAGCAGGCGCGACTCCGATGCAGATACGCAGTATTTT.

The chain employs TRBV3-1 and TRBJ2-7, with 11 bases lining up with TRBD1. The germline V gene encodes CDR1 LGHDT and CDR2 YNNKEL (reference sequence). Unmatched junction bases numbered 11, after V lost 4 bases and J lost 0 bases. This CDR3 has 18 residues. This CDR3 is CASSPRTGGPLSSYEQYF. In DNA, the CDR3 is TGTGCCAGCAGCCCACGGACAGGGGGCCCCCTAAGCTCCTACGAGCAGTACTTC.

CDR3: CASSYLGTGIHEQYF. Written as DNA, the CDR3 is TGTGCCAGCAGTTACTTGGGGACAGGGATCCACGAGCAGTACTTC. This chain connects TRBV6-6 to TRBJ2-7; 9 bases agree with TRBD1. In germline, CDR1 is MNHNY, CDR2 SVGAGI (reference sequence). This CDR3 region has 15 residues. Trimming took 1 base from V and 5 from J; bases not matched to a gene: 6.

The genes are TRBV30 and TRBJ2-3, with D possibly TRBD2 on 6 matching bases. V dropped 4 bases and J dropped 4 bases, with 15 bases sitting between them. CDR1 is GTSNPN and CDR2 is SVGIG in the germline V gene (reference sequence). CDR3 length: 14 amino acids. CDR3 sequence reads: CAWTPPGVSDTQYF. CDR3 DNA sequence: TGTGCCTGGACCCCACCGGGAGTCTCAGATACGCAGTATTTT.

The chain has TRBV30 and TRBJ2-1; 9 nucleotides match TRBD1. Germline V lookup: CDR1 GTSNPN, CDR2 SVGIG (reference sequence). This CDR3 region has 14 residues. V trimming: 5 bases; J trimming: 5 bases; junction bases outside the gene matches: 7. The CDR3: CAWDGTGYHNEQFF. The CDR3 region has the DNA TGTGCCTGGGACGGGACAGGGTACCACAATGAGCAGTTCTTC.

This clonotype has ten or more counts. The chain combines TRBV27 with TRBJ2-5; the D is unclear. The V end was cut by 8 bases, the J end by 2 bases, with 9 bases between. Germline V gene lookup returns CDR1 MNHEY and CDR2 SMNVEV (reference sequence). The CDR3 consists of 12 residues. This CDR3 is CASRDGQETQYF. CDR3 bases: TGTGCCAGCCGCGACGGACAAGAGACCCAGTACTTC.

Concerning this clonotype: A junction boundary mismatches the germline segment, possibly from a read error. The chain combines TRBV4-3 with TRBJ1-2, with a tentative D call TRBD1 (6 bases). The CDR3 loop spans 14 amino acids. Germline CDR1 LGHNA, CDR2 YSLEER. The CDR3 DNA reads as TGCGCCAGCAGCCAGCTCAGGGGAGGGGATGGCTGCACCTTC. It yields the protein CASSQLRGGDGCTF.

This clonotype was seen just once. This sequence joins TRBV7-8 and TRBJ2-7, with D tentatively TRBD1 (6 bases). This CDR3 region has 16 residues. Trimming removed 0 bases at V and 0 bases at J, with 12 bases between. The V gene's germline CDR1 is SGHVS and CDR2 FQNEAQ. The CDR3 loop is CASSLARLGGSYEQYF. The DNA of the CDR3 is TGTGCCAGCAGCTTAGCGCGTTTAGGGGGCTCCTACGAGCAGTACTTC.

This chain connects TRBV20-1 to TRBJ1-2; D not resolved. CDR3 size: 16 residues. The V gene lost 3 bases and the J gene lost 0 bases, with 17 bases spanning the gap. Germline V gene lookup returns CDR1 DFQATT and CDR2 SNEGSKA (reference sequence). CDR3 in DNA: TGCAGTGCTAGCCCCGCGGAGGGCAAGGCTAACTATGGCTACACCTTC. Its protein is CSASPAEGKANYGYTF.

V gene TRBV5-1 combines with J gene TRBJ2-3, with D possibly being TRBD1 or TRBD2 (8 bases each). V gave up 4 bases and J gave up 7 bases, with 28 bases separating them. The CDR3 consists of 18 residues. CDR1 is SGHRS and CDR2 is YFSETQ in the germline V gene. The chain's CDR3 is CASSPGQGAGVHKNTQYF. CDR3 nucleotide sequence: TGCGCCAGCAGCCCCGGACAGGGAGCGGGAGTGCACAAGAATACGCAGTATTTT.

This clonotype came up a few times. This chain links TRBV4-1 with TRBJ2-1; D could derive from TRBD1 or TRBD2 (5 bases each). The V end was cut by 3 bases, the J end by 3 bases, with 9 bases between. Germline-derived CDR1 and CDR2 are MGHRA and YSYEKL. This CDR3 comprises 14 residues. CDR3 nucleotides: TGCGCCAGCAGCCAGTGGGACCACTACAATGAGCAGTTCTTC. This translates into CASSQWDHYNEQFF.

The chain recombines TRBV19 with TRBJ2-3; 7 nucleotides line up with TRBD2. Germline loops: CDR1 LNHDA, CDR2 SQIVND (reference sequence). The J segment lost 6 bases and the V segment lost 5 bases, leaving 5 bases of the junction unmatched. The CDR3 has 13 residues. The CDR3 region is CASSGLGFDTQYF. CDR3 bases: TGTGCCAGTAGTGGACTAGGGTTTGATACGCAGTATTTT.

The chain couples TRBV9 to TRBJ2-1, with 8 bases lining up with TRBD2. CDR1 and CDR2 (germline): SGDLS, YYNGEE. The CDR3 sequence is 14 residues long. Losses at the gene ends were 0 bases for V and 7 bases for J; bases not matched to a gene: 3. The CDR3 sequence is CASSVDPSGNEQFF. The CDR3 DNA is TGTGCCAGCAGCGTAGATCCTAGCGGGAATGAGCAGTTCTTC. The full variable domain, completed using reference TRBV9 and TRBJ2-1, is DSGVTQTPKHLITATGQRVTLRCSPRSGDLSVYWYQQSLDQGLQFLIQYYNGEERAKGNILERFSAQQFPDLHSELNLSSLELGDSALYFCASSVDPSGNEQFFGPGTRLTVL.

This clonotype turned up a few times. This chain links TRBV7-9 with TRBJ1-4; D might be TRBD1 (6 bases). This CDR3 region has 16 residues. V lost 5 bases and J 5 bases, leaving 18 bases between the germline ends. The germline gives CDR1 SEHNR, CDR2 FQNEAQ (reference sequence). The CDR3 bases are TGTGCCAGCAGCCCACCCGGGGCGGACAGCAATGAAAAACTGTTTTTT. It encodes CASSPPGADSNEKLFF.

This chain connects TRBV12-3 or TRBV12-4 to TRBJ2-5; no clear D. The CDR3 runs to 15 residues. Trimming took 4 bases from V and 11 from J, leaving 23 bases between them. The CDR3 reads CASSYLNPSYNEQYF. DNA of the CDR3: TGTGCCAGCAGTTATCTCAACCCATCCTACAATGAGCAGTACTTC.

This clonotype was seen a handful of times. The J gene is TRBJ2-7, the V gene TRBV12-3 or TRBV12-4; TRBD1 matches 8 bases. The CDR3 has 14 amino acids. With V trimmed by 5 bases and J by 3 bases, 6 bases remained unmatched. The CDR3 region is CASSAGTGLYEQYF. The CDR3 DNA is TGTGCCAGCAGTGCCGGGACAGGCCTCTACGAGCAGTACTTC.

V and J are TRBV7-2 and TRBJ1-2, with D perhaps matching TRBD1 (6 bases). The CDR3 is 17 residues long. CDR1 is SGHTA and CDR2 is FQGNSA in the germline V gene. V dropped 1 base and J dropped 6 bases, with 21 bases sitting between them. The CDR3 here is CASSLVLKGQKGDGYTF. CDR3 bases: TGTGCCAGCAGCTTAGTATTGAAGGGACAAAAGGGTGATGGCTACACCTTC.

This chain links TRBV28 with TRBJ1-2; D may be TRBD1 (6 bases). V lost 7 bases and J 8 bases, leaving 20 bases between the germline ends. The CDR3 runs to 14 residues. CDR1 is MDHEN and CDR2 is SYDVKM in the germline V gene. The CDR3 nucleotides read TGTGCCAGCACTTTGGGAGGGGGTCTCCAAGGCTACACCTTC. It specifies CASTLGGGLQGYTF.

This chain uses TRBV10-3 with TRBJ1-2; 8 bases are shared with TRBD1. The V segment lost 10 bases and the J segment 5 bases; nucleotides outside the gene matches: 6. Germline loops: CDR1 ENHRY, CDR2 SYGVKD. The length of the CDR3 is 12 residues. The CDR3 loop is CATRDRSYGYTF. DNA of the CDR3: TGTGCCACCCGGGACAGGAGTTATGGCTACACCTTC.